This TCR beta chain was sequenced for a study of blood T cell repertoires in COVID-19. In the study overall: Nucleic acid was either cDNA or gDNA, and it came from T cells, B-cell-depleted T cells, or PBMCs.

Germline V gives CDR1 MNHNY, CDR2 SVGAGI (reference sequence). The CDR3 sequence is 13 residues long. Trimming stripped 2 bases from V and 8 bases from J, with 12 bases between. Authors' processing steps: Amplified reference gene primers provided the basis for estimating nucleated cell counts. TCRdb's copy holds only in-frame clones and misses some; the assay was immunoSEQ multiplex PCR. That table furnishes V, J and clone size, whereas the DNA furnished D and trimming. Among under 250,000 clones, 70% to 90% were seen once, and the ten largest hold roughly 3%. The sequence was obtained from a man younger than 30 with active or convalescent COVID-19. The specimen sequenced was peripheral blood. The chain recombines TRBV6-6 with TRBJ1-2; D is perhaps TRBD1 (5 bases). The CDR3 loop reads CASSYGTGAGYTF. Here the CDR3 DNA reads TGTGCCAGCAGTTACGGTACAGGAGCAGGCTACACCTTC.